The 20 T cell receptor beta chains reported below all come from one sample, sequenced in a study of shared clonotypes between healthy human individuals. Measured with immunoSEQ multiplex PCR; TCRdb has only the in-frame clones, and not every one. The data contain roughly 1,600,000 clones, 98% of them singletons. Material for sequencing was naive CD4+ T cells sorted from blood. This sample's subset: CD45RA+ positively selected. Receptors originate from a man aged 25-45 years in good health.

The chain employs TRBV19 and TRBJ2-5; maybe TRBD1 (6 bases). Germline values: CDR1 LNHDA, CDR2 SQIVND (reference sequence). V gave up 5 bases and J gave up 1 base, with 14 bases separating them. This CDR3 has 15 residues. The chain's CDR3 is CASSGLLGGQETQYF. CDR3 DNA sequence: TGTGCCAGTAGTGGACTCTTAGGGGGCCAAGAGACCCAGTACTTC.

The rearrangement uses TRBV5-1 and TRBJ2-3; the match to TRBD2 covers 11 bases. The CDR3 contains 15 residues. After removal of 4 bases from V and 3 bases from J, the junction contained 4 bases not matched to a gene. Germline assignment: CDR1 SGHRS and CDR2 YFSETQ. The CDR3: CASSTSGRVTDTQYF. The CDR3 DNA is TGCGCCAGCAGCACTAGCGGGAGAGTTACAGATACGCAGTATTTT.

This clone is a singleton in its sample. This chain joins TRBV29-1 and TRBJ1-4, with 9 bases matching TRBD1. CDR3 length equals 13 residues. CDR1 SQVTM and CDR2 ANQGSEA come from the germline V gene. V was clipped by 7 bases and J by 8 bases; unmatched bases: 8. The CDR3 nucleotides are TGCAGCGCTGCGACAGGGGGGAAAGAAAAACTGTTTTTT. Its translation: CSAATGGKEKLFF.

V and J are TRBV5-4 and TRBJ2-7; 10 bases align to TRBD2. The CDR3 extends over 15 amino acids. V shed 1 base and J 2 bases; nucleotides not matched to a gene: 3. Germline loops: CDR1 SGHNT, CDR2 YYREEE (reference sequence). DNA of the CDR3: TGTGCCAGCAGCTTGCCTAGCGGGAGCCCCTACGAGCAGTACTTC. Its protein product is CASSLPSGSPYEQYF.

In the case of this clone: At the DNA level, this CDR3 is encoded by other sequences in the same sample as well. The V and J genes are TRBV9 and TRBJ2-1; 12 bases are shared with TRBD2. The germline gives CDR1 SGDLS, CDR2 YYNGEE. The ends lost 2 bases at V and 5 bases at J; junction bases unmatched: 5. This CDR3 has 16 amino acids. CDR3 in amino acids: CASSVGLAGTDNEQFF. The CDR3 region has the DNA TGTGCCAGCAGCGTCGGACTAGCGGGAACCGACAATGAGCAGTTCTTC.

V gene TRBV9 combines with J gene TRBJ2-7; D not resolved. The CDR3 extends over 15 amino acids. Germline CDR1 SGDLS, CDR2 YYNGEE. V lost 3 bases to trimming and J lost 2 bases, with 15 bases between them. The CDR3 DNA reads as TGTGCCAGCAGCGAAAGACAAGGGCCGACCTACGAGCAGTACTTC. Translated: CASSERQGPTYEQYF.

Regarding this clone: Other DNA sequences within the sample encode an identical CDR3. The CDR3 loop reads CASSLGTGTDTQYF. In DNA form, the CDR3 reads TGTGCCAGCAGCTTAGGGACAGGCACAGATACGCAGTATTTT. The V and J genes are TRBV7-6 and TRBJ2-3, with D tentatively TRBD1 (6 bases). Germline lookup yields CDR1 SGHVS and CDR2 FNYEAQ. There are 14 residues in the CDR3. With 1 base removed from V and 1 base from J, the gap between germline ends came to 6 bases. The full variable domain, with the rest looked up from reference TRBV7-6 and TRBJ2-3, is GAGVSQSPRYKVTKRGQDVALRCDPISGHVSLYWYRQALGQGPEFLTYFNYEAQQDKSGLPNDRFSAERPEGSISTLTIQRTEQRDSAMYRCASSLGTGTDTQYFGPGTRLTVL.

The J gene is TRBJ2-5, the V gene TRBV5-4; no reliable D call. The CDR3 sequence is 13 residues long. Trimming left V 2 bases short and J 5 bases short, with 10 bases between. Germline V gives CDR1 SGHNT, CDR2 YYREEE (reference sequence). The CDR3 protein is CASSLPTEETQYF. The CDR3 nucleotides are TGTGCCAGCAGCTTACCTACCGAGGAGACCCAGTACTTC.

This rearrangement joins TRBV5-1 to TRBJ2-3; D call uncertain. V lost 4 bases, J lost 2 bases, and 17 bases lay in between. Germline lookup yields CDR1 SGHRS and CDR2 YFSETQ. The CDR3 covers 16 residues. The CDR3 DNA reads TGCGCCAGCAGCGAACGGGCCGATCGGCCCACAGATACGCAGTATTTT. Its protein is CASSERADRPTDTQYF. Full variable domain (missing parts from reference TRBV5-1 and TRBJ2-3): KAGVTQTPRYLIKTRGQQVTLSCSPISGHRSVSWYQQTPGQGLQFLFEYFSETQRNKGNFPGRFSGRQFSNSRSEMNVSTLELGDSALYLCASSERADRPTDTQYFGPGTRLTVL.

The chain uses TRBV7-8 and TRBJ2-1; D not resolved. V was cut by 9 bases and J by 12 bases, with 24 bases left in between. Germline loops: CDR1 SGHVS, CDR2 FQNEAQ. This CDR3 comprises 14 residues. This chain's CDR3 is CASNLEEYDKGQFF. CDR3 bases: TGTGCCAGTAATTTAGAGGAGTATGATAAAGGGCAGTTCTTC. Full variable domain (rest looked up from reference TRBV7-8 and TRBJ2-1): GAGVSQSPRYKVAKRGQDVALRCDPISGHVSLFWYQQALGQGPEFLTYFQNEAQLDKSGLPSDRFFAERPEGSVSTLKIQRTQQEDSAVYLCASNLEEYDKGQFFGPGTRLTVL.

CDR3 nucleotides: TGTGCCAGCAGCTTGGATAGCGGGGGCCTACTCTACGAGCAGTACTTC. Protein product: CASSLDSGGLLYEQYF. V usage is TRBV5-6 and J usage is TRBJ2-7, with 9 bases identical to TRBD2. CDR3 length: 16 amino acids. V lost 0 bases and J lost 3; bases outside the gene matches: 7. Germline-derived CDR1 and CDR2 are SGHDT and YYEEEE.

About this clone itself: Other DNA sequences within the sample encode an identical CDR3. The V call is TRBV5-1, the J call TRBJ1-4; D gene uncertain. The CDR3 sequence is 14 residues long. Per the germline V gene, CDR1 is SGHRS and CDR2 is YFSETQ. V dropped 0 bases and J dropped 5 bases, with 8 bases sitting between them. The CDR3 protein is CASSLGAGNEKLFF. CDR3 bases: TGCGCCAGCAGCTTGGGGGCAGGAAATGAAAAACTGTTTTTT.

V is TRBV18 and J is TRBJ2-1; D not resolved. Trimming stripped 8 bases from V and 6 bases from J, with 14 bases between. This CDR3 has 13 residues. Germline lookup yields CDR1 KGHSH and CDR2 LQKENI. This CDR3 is CASDTGVGNEQFF. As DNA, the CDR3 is TGTGCCAGCGACACCGGAGTAGGCAATGAGCAGTTCTTC. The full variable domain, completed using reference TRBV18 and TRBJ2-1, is NAGVMQNPRHLVRRRGQEARLRCSPMKGHSHVYWYRQLPEEGLKFMVYLQKENIIDESGMPKERFSAEFPKEGPSILRIQQVVRGDSAAYFCASDTGVGNEQFFGPGTRLTVL.

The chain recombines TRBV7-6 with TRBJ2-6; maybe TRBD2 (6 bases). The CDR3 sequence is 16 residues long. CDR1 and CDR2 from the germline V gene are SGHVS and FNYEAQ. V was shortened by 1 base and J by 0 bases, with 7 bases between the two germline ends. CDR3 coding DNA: TGTGCCAGCAGCTTAGTCGGGGGCTCTGGGGCCAACGTCCTGACTTTC. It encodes CASSLVGGSGANVLTF.

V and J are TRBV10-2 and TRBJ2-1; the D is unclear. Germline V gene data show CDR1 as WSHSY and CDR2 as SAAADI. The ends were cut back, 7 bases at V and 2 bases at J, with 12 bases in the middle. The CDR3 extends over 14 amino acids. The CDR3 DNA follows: TGCGCCAGCAATGAATCCCCAGCCTACAATGAGCAGTTCTTC. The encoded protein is CASNESPAYNEQFF.

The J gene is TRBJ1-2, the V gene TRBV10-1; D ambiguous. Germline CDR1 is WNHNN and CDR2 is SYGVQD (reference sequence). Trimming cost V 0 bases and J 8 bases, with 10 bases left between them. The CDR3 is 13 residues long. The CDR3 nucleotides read TGCGCCAGCAGTGAGTCAGCCGGGTACGGCTACACCTTC. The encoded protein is CASSESAGYGYTF.

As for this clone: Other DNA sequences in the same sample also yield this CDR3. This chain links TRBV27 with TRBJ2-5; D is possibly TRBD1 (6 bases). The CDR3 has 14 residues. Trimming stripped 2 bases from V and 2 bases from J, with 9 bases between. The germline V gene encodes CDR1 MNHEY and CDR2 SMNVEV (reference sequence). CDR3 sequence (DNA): TGTGCCAGCAGTTTAAGAGGGGGACAAGAGACCCAGTACTTC. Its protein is CASSLRGGQETQYF.

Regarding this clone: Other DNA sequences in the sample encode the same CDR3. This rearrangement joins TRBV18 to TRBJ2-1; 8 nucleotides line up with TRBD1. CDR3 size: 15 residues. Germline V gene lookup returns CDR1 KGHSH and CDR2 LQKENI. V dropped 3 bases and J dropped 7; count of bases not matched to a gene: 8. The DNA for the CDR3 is TGTGCCAGCTCACCCCAAGGACAGGGAGGTAATGAGCAGTTCTTC. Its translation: CASSPQGQGGNEQFF.

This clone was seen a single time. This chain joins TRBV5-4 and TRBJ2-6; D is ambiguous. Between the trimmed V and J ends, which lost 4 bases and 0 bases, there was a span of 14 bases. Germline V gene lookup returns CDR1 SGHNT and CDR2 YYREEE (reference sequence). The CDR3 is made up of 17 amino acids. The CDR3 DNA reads TGTGCCAGCAGCATATGGCCCACAAGCTCTGGGGCCAACGTCCTGACTTTC. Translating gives CASSIWPTSSGANVLTF.

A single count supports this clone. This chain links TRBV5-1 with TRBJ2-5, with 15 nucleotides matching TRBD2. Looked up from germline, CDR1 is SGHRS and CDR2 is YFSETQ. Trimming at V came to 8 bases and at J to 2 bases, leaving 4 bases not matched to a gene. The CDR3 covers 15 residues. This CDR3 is CASRTSGRVQETQYF. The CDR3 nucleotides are TGCGCCAGTAGGACTAGCGGGAGGGTACAAGAGACCCAGTACTTC. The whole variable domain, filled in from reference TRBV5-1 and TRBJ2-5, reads KAGVTQTPRYLIKTRGQQVTLSCSPISGHRSVSWYQQTPGQGLQFLFEYFSETQRNKGNFPGRFSGRQFSNSRSEMNVSTLELGDSALYLCASRTSGRVQETQYFGPGTRLLVL.